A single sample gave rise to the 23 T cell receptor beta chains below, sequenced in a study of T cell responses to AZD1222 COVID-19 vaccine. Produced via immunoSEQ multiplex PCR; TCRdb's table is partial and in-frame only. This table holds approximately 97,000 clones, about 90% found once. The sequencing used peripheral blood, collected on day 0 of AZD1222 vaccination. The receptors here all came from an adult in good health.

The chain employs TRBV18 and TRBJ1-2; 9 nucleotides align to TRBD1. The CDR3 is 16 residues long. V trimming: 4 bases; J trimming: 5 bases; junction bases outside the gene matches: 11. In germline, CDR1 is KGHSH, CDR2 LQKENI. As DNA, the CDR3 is TGTGCCAGCTCACTTACCCAGGGGACAGGGTCGTATGGCTACACCTTC. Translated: CASSLTQGTGSYGYTF.

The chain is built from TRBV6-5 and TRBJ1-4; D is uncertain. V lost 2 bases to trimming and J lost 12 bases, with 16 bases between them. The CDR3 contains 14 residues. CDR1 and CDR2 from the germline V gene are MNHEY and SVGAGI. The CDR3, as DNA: TGTGCCAGCAGTTACGCCGGGCCGGGAAGGCAACTGTTTTTT. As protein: CASSYAGPGRQLFF.

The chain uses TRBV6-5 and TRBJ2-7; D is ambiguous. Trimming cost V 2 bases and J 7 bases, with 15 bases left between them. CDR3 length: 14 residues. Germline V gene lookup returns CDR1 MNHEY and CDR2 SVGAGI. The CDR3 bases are TGTGCCAGCAGTTACAGCGAAACATCAGCTGAGCAGTACTTC. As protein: CASSYSETSAEQYF.

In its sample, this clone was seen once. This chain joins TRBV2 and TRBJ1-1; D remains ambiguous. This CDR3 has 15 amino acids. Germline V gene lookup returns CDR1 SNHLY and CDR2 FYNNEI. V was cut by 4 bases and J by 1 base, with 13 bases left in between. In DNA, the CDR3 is TGTGCCAGCAGTGTGACGGGAGGTGGGAACACTGAAGCTTTCTTT. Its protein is CASSVTGGGNTEAFF.

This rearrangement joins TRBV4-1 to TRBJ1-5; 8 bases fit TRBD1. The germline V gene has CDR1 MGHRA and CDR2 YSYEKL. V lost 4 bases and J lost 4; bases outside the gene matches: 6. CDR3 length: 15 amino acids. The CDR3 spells CASSRSQGENQPQHF. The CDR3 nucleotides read TGCGCCAGCAGCCGGTCACAGGGGGAAAATCAGCCCCAGCATTTT.

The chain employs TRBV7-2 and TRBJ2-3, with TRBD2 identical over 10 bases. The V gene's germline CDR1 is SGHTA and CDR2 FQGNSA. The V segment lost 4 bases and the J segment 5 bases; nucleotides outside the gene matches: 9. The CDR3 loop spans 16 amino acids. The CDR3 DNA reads TGTGCCAGCAGCTGGGGAATAGCGGGGGGTCGAGATACGCAGTATTTT. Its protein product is CASSWGIAGGRDTQYF. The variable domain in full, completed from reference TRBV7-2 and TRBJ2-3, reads GAGVSQSPSNKVTEKGKDVELRCDPISGHTALYWYRQSLGQGLEFLIYFQGNSAPDKSGLPSDRFSAERTGGSVSTLTIQRTQQEDSAVYLCASSWGIAGGRDTQYFGPGTRLTVL.

The CDR3, as DNA: TGTGCCATCAGTGTTCGTCAAACAACTAATGAAAAACTGTTTTTT. Its translation is CAISVRQTTNEKLFF. The chain recombines TRBV10-3 with TRBJ1-4, with no clear D. Germline V gene data show CDR1 as ENHRY and CDR2 as SYGVKD. This CDR3 has 15 amino acids. V gave up 4 bases and J gave up 0 bases, with 9 bases separating them.

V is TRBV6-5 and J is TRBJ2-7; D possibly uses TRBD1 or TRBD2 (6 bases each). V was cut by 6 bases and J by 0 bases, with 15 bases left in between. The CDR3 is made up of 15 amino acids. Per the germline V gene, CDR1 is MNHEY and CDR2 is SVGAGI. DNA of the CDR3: TGTGCCAGCAGCCCCGCGGGACAAACCTCCTACGAGCAGTACTTC. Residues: CASSPAGQTSYEQYF.

CDR3 DNA: TGTGCCAGCAGTAAAGACAGAGAGTGGACTGAAGCTTTCTTT. Amino acids: CASSKDREWTEAFF. The chain has TRBV6-4 and TRBJ1-1, with a possible D match to TRBD1 (5 bases). Trimming removed 5 bases from V and 5 bases from J, with 15 bases in between. The CDR3 is made up of 14 amino acids. From germline, CDR1 is MRHNA and CDR2 SNTAGT.

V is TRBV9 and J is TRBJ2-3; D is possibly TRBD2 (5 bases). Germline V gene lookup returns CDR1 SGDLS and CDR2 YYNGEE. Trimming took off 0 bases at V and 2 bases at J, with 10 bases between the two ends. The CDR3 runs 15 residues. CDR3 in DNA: TGTGCCAGCAGCGTAGTCGCGGGTGACACAGATACGCAGTATTTT. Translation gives CASSVVAGDTDTQYF.

CDR3 region: CASSLGAGRSGYTF. For the CDR3, the DNA is TGTGCCAGCAGCTTGGGGGCGGGTAGGTCTGGCTACACCTTC. The rearrangement links TRBV5-6 to TRBJ1-2, with no clear D. V lost 0 bases and J 7 bases, leaving 13 bases between the germline ends. This CDR3 contains 14 residues. The germline V gene has CDR1 SGHDT and CDR2 YYEEEE.

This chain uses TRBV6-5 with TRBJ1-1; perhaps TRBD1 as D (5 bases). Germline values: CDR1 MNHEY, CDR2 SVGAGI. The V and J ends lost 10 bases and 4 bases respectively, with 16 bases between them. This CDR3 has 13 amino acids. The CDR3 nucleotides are TGTGCCATCTTAACAGGCATAGGCACTGAAGCTTTCTTT. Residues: CAILTGIGTEAFF.

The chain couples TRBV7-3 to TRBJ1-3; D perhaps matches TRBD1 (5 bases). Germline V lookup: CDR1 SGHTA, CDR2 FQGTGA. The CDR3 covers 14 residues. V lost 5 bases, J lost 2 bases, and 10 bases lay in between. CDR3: CASSTTGPGNTIYF. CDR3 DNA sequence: TGTGCCAGCAGCACTACAGGCCCTGGAAACACCATATATTTT.

The CDR3: CASNSRGQTNTEAFF. In nucleotides, the CDR3 is TGTGCCAGCAACTCTCGGGGACAGACGAACACTGAAGCTTTCTTT. V usage is TRBV27 and J usage is TRBJ1-1; 7 bases are a match to TRBD1. V gave up 7 bases and J gave up 1 base; unmatched junction bases: 9. The length of the CDR3 is 15 residues. In germline, CDR1 is MNHEY, CDR2 SMNVEV (reference sequence).

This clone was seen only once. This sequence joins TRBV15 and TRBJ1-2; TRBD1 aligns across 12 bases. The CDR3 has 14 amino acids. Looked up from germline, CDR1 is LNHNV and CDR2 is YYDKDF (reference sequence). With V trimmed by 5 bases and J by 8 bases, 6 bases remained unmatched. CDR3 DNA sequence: TGTGCCACCAGCCCTGGGACAGGGGGCGGAGGCTACACCTTC. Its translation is CATSPGTGGGGYTF.

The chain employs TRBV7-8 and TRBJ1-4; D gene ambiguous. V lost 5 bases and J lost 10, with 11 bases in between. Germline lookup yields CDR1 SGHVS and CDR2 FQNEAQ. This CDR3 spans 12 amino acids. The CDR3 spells CASSRGGRKLFF. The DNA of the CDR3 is TGTGCCAGCAGCCGAGGAGGGAGAAAACTGTTTTTT.

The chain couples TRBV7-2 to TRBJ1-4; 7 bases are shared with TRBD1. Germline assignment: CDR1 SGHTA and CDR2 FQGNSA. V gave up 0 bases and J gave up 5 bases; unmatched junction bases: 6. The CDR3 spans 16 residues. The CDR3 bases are TGTGCCAGCAGCTTAGCCAGGACAGGATTCAATGAAAAACTGTTTTTT. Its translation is CASSLARTGFNEKLFF.

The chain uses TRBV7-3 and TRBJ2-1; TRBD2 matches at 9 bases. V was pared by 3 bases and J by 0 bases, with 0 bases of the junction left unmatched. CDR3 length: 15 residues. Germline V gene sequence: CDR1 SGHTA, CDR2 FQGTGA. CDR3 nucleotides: TGTGCCAGCAGCTTTAGCGGGAGCTCCTACAATGAGCAGTTCTTC. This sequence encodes CASSFSGSSYNEQFF.

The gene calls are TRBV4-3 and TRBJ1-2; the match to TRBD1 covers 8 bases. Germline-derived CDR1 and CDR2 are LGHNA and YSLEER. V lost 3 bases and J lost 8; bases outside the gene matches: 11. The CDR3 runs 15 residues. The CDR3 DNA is TGCGCCAGCAGCCAGGAGGACAGGGTAGGGGTCGGCTACACCTTC. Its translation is CASSQEDRVGVGYTF.

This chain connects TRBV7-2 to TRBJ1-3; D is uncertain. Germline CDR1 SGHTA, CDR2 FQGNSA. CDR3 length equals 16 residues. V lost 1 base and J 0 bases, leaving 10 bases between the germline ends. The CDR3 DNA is TGTGCCAGCAGCTTAGTCCCCCCTAGCTCTGGAAACACCATATATTTT. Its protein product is CASSLVPPSSGNTIYF.

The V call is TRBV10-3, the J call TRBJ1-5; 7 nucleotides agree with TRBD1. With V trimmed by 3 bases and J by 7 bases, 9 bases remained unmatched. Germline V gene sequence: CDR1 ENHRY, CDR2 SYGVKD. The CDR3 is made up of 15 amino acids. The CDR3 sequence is CAISDPRQGNQPQHF. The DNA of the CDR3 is TGTGCCATCAGTGATCCTAGACAGGGAAACCAGCCCCAGCATTTT.

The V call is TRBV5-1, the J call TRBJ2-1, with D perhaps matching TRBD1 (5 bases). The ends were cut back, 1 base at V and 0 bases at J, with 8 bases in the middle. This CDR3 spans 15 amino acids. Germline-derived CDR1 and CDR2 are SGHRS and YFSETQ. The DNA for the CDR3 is TGCGCCAGCAGCTTGACAGGAGACTCCTACAATGAGCAGTTCTTC. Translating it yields CASSLTGDSYNEQFF.

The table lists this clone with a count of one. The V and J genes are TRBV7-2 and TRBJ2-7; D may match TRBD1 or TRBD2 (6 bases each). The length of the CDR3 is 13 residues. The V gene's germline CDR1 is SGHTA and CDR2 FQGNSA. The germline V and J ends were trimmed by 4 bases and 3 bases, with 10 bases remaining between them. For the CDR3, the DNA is TGTGCCAGCAGCTGGGGGGCCTACTACGAGCAGTACTTC. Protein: CASSWGAYYEQYF. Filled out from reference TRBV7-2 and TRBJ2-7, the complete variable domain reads GAGVSQSPSNKVTEKGKDVELRCDPISGHTALYWYRQSLGQGLEFLIYFQGNSAPDKSGLPSDRFSAERTGGSVSTLTIQRTQQEDSAVYLCASSWGAYYEQYFGPGTRLTVT.